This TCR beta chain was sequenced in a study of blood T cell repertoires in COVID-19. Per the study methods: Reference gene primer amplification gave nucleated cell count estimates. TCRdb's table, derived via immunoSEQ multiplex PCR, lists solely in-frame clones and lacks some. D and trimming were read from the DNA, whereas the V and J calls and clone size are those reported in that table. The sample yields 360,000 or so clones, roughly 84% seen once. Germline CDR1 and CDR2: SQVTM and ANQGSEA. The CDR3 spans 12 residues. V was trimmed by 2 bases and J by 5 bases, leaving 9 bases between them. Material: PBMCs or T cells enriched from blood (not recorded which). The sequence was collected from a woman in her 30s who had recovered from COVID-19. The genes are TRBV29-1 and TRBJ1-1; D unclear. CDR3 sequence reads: CSVELVGTEAFF. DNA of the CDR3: TGCAGCGTTGAACTTGTCGGGACTGAAGCTTTCTTT. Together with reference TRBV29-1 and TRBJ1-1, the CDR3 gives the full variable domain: SAVISQKPSRDICQRGTSLTIQCQVDSQVTMMFWYRQQPGQSLTLIATANQGSEATYESGFVIDKFPISRPNLTFSTLTVSNMSPEDSSIYLCSVELVGTEAFFGQGTRLTVV.